The clone carrying this T cell receptor (beta chain) was observed a single time. Its matching antigen is unknown. The data stem from a study of long-term antiretroviral therapy in people with HIV. Germline lookup yields CDR1 SGHAT and CDR2 FQNNGV. The ends lost 0 bases at V and 1 base at J; junction bases unmatched: 6. The CDR3 has 17 amino acids. Study observations and caveats: Blood specimens, gathered between about 2004 and 2018, were possibly obtained under older ART regimens. Before ART, certain clones expanded, and these dominated the repertoire at all time points.

An immunoSEQ assay, version v3.0, was performed at survey level. Sequencing aimed to cover about 35,000-55,000 T-cell genomes per sample. The data were produced by immunoSEQ multiplex PCR, yet TCRdb's version contains in-frame clones alone and is incomplete. Of 20,000 to 25,000 clones detected, about 81% appear once; the ten largest clones hold 6% to 8.5%. The chain joins TRBV11-2 to TRBJ2-5; TRBD1 aligns across 9 bases. Here the sequenced sample was unsorted PBMCs, taken 1.5 years after starting antiretroviral therapy. This TCR was recovered from a young man with HIV. CDR3 in amino acids: CASSLDRGDRAQETQYF. The CDR3 DNA reads as TGTGCCAGCAGCTTAGATCGGGGGGACAGGGCCCAAGAGACCCAGTACTTC.